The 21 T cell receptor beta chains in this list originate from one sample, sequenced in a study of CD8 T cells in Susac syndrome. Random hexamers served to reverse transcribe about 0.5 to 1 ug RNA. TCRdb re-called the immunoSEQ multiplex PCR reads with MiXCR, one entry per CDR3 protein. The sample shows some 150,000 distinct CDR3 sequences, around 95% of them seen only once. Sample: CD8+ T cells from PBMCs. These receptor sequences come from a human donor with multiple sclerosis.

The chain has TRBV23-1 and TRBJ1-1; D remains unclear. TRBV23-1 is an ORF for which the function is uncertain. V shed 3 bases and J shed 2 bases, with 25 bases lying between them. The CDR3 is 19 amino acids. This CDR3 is CASSQPEQGPRRRNTEAFF. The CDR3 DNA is TGCGCCAGCAGTCAGCCCGAACAAGGGCCCCGCAGGAGAAACACTGAAGCTTTCTTT.

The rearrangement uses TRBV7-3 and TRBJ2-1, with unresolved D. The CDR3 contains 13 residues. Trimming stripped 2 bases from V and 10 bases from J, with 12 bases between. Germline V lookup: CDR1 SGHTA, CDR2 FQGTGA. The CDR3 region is CASSLPPAAEQFF. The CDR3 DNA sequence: TGTGCCAGCAGCTTACCTCCGGCAGCCGAGCAGTTCTTC.

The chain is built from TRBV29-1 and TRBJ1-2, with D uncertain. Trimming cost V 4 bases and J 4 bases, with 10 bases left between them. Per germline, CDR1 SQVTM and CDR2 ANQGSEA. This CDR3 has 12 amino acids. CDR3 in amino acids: CSVAAGIYGYTF. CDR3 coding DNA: TGCAGCGTTGCGGCCGGGATCTATGGCTACACCTTC.

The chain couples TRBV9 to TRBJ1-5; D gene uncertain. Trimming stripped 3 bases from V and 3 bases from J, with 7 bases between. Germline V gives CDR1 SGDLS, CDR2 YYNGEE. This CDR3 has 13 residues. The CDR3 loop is CASSADNNQPQHF. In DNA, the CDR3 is TGTGCCAGCAGCGCAGATAACAATCAGCCCCAGCATTTT.

CDR3 protein: CASRFTGGVGNEQFF. DNA of the CDR3: TGTGCCAGCAGATTTACAGGGGGAGTGGGAAATGAGCAGTTCTTC. The chain has TRBV3-1 and TRBJ2-1; TRBD1 matches at 8 bases. There are 15 residues in the CDR3. Germline V lookup: CDR1 LGHDT, CDR2 YNNKEL (reference sequence). V lost 6 bases and J lost 7; bases outside the gene matches: 11.

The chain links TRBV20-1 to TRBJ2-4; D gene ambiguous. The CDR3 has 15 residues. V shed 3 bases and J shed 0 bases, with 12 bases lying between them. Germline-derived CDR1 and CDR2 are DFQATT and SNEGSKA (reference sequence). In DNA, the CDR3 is TGCAGTGCTAGTTACGATTTTCTAGCCAAAAACATTCAGTACTTC. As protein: CSASYDFLAKNIQYF.

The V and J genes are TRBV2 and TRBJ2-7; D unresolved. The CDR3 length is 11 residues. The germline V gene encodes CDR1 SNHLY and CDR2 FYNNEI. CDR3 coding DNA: TGTGCCAGCAGTCTTGGCGGCCCCGTGCACGTC. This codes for CASSLGGPVHV.

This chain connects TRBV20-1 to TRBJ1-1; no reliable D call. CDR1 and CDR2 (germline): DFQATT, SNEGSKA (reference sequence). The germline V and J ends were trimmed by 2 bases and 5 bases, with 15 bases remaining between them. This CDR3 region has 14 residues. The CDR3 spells CSARSSRSATEAFF. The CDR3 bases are TGCAGTGCTAGATCTTCCCGTTCTGCGACTGAAGCTTTCTTT.

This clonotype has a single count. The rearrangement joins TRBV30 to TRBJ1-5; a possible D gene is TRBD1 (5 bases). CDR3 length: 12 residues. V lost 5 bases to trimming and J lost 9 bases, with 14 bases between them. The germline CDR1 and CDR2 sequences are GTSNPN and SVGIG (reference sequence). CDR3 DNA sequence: TGTGCCTGGGGGGGTCTCACCGGGCCCCAGCATTTT. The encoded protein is CAWGGLTGPQHF.

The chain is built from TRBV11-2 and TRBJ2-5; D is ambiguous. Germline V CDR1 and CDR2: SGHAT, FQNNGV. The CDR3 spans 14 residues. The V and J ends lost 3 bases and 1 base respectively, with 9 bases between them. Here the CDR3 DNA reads TGTGCCAGCAGCTTCCTTGGCGGCCAAGAGACCCAGTACTTC. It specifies CASSFLGGQETQYF.

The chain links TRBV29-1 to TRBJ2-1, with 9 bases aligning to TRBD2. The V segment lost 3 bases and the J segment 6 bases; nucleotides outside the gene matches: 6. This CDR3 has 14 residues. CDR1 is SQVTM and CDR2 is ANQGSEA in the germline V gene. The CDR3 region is CSVDTRGGRNEQFF. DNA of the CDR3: TGCAGCGTTGATACGCGGGGGGGCCGCAATGAGCAGTTCTTC.

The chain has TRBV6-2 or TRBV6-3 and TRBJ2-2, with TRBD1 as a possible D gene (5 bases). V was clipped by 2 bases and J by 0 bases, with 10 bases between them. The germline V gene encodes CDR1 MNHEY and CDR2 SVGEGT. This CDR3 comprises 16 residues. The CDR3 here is CASSYQGHSNTGELFF. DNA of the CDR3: TGTGCCAGCAGTTACCAAGGACACTCGAACACCGGGGAGCTGTTTTTT.

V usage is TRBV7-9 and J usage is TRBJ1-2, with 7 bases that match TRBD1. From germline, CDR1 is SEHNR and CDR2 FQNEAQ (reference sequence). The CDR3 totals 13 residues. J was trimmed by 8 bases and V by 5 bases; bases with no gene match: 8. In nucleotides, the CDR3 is TGTGCCAGCAGCCGGGACAGCCCTTGGGGCTACACCTTC. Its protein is CASSRDSPWGYTF.

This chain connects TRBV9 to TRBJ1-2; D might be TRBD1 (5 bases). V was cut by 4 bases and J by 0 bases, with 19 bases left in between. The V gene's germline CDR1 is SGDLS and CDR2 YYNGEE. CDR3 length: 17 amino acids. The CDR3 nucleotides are TGTGCCAGCAGCCCACGGGGGGACGGTTCATCTAACTATGGCTACACCTTC. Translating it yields CASSPRGDGSSNYGYTF. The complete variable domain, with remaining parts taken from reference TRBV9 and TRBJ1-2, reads DSGVTQTPKHLITATGQRVTLRCSPRSGDLSVYWYQQSLDQGLQFLIQYYNGEERAKGNILERFSAQQFPDLHSELNLSSLELGDSALYFCASSPRGDGSSNYGYTFGSGTRLTVV.

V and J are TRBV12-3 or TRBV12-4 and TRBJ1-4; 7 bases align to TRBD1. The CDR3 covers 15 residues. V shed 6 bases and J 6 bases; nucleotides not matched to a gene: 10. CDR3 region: CASSPSTRGDEKLFF. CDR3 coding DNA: TGTGCCAGCAGCCCCTCCACCAGGGGGGATGAAAAACTGTTTTTT.

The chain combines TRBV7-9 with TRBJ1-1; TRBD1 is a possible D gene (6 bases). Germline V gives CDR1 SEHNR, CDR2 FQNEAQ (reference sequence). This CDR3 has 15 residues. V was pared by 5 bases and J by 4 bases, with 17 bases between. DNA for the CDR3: TGTGCCAGCAGCCCTTTCAGGGAAGGGGGCACTGAAGCTTTCTTT. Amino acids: CASSPFREGGTEAFF.

Here the CDR3 reads CATSSGLGYEQYV. The CDR3 DNA sequence: TGTGCCACCAGCAGCGGGCTGGGCTACGAGCAGTACGTC. This chain joins TRBV15 and TRBJ2-7; D is undetermined. The CDR3 spans 13 residues. V was pared by 3 bases and J by 3 bases, with 9 bases between. Per germline, CDR1 LNHNV and CDR2 YYDKDF (reference sequence).

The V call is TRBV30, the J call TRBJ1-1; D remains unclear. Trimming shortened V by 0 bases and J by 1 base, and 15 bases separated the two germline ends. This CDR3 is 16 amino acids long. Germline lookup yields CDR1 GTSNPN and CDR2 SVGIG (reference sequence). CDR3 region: CAWSVLVMASNTEAFF. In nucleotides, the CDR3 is TGTGCCTGGAGTGTATTGGTTATGGCCTCGAACACTGAAGCTTTCTTT. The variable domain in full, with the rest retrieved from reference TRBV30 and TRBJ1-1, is SQTIHQWPATLVQPVGSPLSLECTVEGTSNPNLYWYRQAAGRGLQLLFYSVGIGQISSEVPQNLSASRPQDRQFILSSKKLLLSDSGFYLCAWSVLVMASNTEAFFGQGTRLTVV.

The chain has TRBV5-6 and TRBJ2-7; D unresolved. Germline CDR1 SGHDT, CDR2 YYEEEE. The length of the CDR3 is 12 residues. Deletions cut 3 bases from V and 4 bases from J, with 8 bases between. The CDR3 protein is CASSSAGYEQYF. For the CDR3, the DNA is TGTGCCAGCAGCTCGGCCGGGTACGAGCAGTACTTC.

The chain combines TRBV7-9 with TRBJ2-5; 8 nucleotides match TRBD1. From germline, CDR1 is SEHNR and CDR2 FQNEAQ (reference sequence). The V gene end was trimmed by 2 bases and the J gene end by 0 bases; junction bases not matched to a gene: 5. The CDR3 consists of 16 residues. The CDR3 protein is CASSLRQGPHQETQYF. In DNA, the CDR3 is TGTGCCAGCAGCTTACGACAGGGGCCACACCAAGAGACCCAGTACTTC.

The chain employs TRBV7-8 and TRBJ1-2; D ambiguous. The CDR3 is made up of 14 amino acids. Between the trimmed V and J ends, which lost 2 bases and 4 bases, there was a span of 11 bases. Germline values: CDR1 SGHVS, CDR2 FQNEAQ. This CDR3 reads CASSLMTGPYGYTF. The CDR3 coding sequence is TGTGCCAGCAGCTTAATGACTGGACCCTATGGCTACACCTTC.